These T cell receptor beta chains were read from a single sample in a study of blood T cells in healthy people across ages. MiXCR, applied by TCRdb to the 5' RACE reads, yields one record per CDR3 protein. In the table there are 750,000 to 850,000 distinct CDR3 sequences, around 25% of which are singletons. The sample also formed part of further work on T cells of mothers and their children.

Sequenced input: blood. These receptors all stem from a boy aged 10-17 years in good health. CDR3s include the opening cysteine and the closing phenylalanine or tryptophan. Fields, in order: D gene, J gene, clone size, V gene, CDR3 DNA, CDR3 protein. A D gene is named only where the DNA matches it firmly. Clone size, where shown, is once, few, many, or a class for clones that have expanded.

d_call: NA; j_call: TRBJ2-1; clone_size: NA; v_call: TRBV10-3; cdr3_nt: TGTGCCATCAGTGACAGAGACAATGAGCAGTTCTTC; cdr3_aa: CAISDRDNEQFF
d_call: TRBD1; j_call: TRBJ1-2; clone_size: few; v_call: TRBV11-1; cdr3_nt: TGTGCCAGCAGCTCGGACAGGTCTTACTATGGCTACACCTTC; cdr3_aa: CASSSDRSYYGYTF
d_call: NA; j_call: TRBJ2-3; clone_size: few; v_call: TRBV28; cdr3_nt: TGTGCCTCAATGGGGCCTTTGGCGGCAGATACGCAGTATTTT; cdr3_aa: CASMGPLAADTQYF
d_call: NA; j_call: TRBJ2-1; clone_size: few; v_call: TRBV20-1; cdr3_nt: TGCAGTGCTGAGATATCGAGTGAGCAGTTCTTC; cdr3_aa: CSAEISSEQFF
d_call: NA; j_call: TRBJ2-2; clone_size: few; v_call: TRBV7-8; cdr3_nt: TGTGCCAGCAGCTTAGCGAGACCATTGAGCACCGGGGAGCTGTTTTTT; cdr3_aa: CASSLARPLSTGELFF
d_call: NA; j_call: TRBJ2-1; clone_size: NA; v_call: TRBV6-2/TRBV6-3; cdr3_nt: TGTGCCAGCAGTTATGGTAGTGACTACAATGAGCAGTTCTTC; cdr3_aa: CASSYGSDYNEQFF
d_call: NA; j_call: TRBJ2-7; clone_size: few; v_call: TRBV4-3; cdr3_nt: TGCGCCAGCAGCCAAGTTGGGGTCAGGGGAAGGCTCTACGAGCAGTACTTC; cdr3_aa: CASSQVGVRGRLYEQYF
d_call: TRBD1; j_call: TRBJ2-2; clone_size: few; v_call: TRBV27; cdr3_nt: TGTGCCAGCAAGGCCCGCCAGGGGGTGACCGGGGAGCTGTTTTTT; cdr3_aa: CASKARQGVTGELFF
d_call: NA; j_call: TRBJ1-4; clone_size: few; v_call: TRBV6-2/TRBV6-3; cdr3_nt: TGTGCCAGCAGTTACTCGGATACCATTAATGAAAAACTGTTTTTT; cdr3_aa: CASSYSDTINEKLFF
d_call: NA; j_call: TRBJ2-2; clone_size: NA; v_call: TRBV6-1; cdr3_nt: TGTGCCAGCAGTGTTTTGGCGTTGGACACCTCCACCGGGGAGCTGTTTTTT; cdr3_aa: CASSVLALDTSTGELFF
d_call: NA; j_call: TRBJ2-4; clone_size: NA; v_call: TRBV9; cdr3_nt: TGTGCCAGCAGCGAAGTAGATGGGGTAGGGAAAAACATTCAGTACTTC; cdr3_aa: CASSEVDGVGKNIQYF
d_call: NA; j_call: TRBJ2-5; clone_size: many; v_call: TRBV12-3/TRBV12-4; cdr3_nt: TGTGCCAGCAGTTCTCGCCTCTGGGGGGAAAAAGAGACCCAGTACTTC; cdr3_aa: CASSSRLWGEKETQYF
d_call: TRBD1; j_call: TRBJ1-2; clone_size: NA; v_call: TRBV13; cdr3_nt: TGTGCCAGCAGCTTCACGACAGGGTCGGGCTACACCTTC; cdr3_aa: CASSFTTGSGYTF
d_call: NA; j_call: TRBJ2-7; clone_size: NA; v_call: TRBV7-9; cdr3_nt: TGTGCCAGCAGCTCCCTACTGGAAACAAGCTCCTACGAGCAGTACTTC; cdr3_aa: CASSSLLETSSYEQYF
d_call: NA; j_call: TRBJ2-5; clone_size: NA; v_call: TRBV7-8; cdr3_nt: TGTGCCAGCAGCTTAGGCAGGGTTTGGAGCGGCAGCGAGACCCAGTACTTC; cdr3_aa: CASSLGRVWSGSETQYF
d_call: TRBD2; j_call: TRBJ2-1; clone_size: NA; v_call: TRBV5-6; cdr3_nt: TGTGCCAGCACCAGTATAGCGGGAGCTACCTACAATGAGCAGTTCTTC; cdr3_aa: CASTSIAGATYNEQFF
d_call: NA; j_call: TRBJ2-3; clone_size: few; v_call: TRBV10-3; cdr3_nt: TGTGCCATCAGGGGAACCCTCACAGATACGCAGTATTTT; cdr3_aa: CAIRGTLTDTQYF
d_call: TRBD1; j_call: TRBJ2-7; clone_size: few; v_call: TRBV5-6; cdr3_nt: TGTGCCAGCAGCTCCCTCCGGACAGGGGAAATAGACGAGCAGTACTTC; cdr3_aa: CASSSLRTGEIDEQYF
d_call: TRBD1; j_call: TRBJ2-7; clone_size: NA; v_call: TRBV20-1; cdr3_nt: TGCAGTGCTAGTAGGGACAGGTCTTATTACGAGCAGTACTTC; cdr3_aa: CSASRDRSYYEQYF
d_call: TRBD2; j_call: TRBJ2-7; clone_size: NA; v_call: TRBV3-1; cdr3_nt: TGTGCCAGCAGCCAAGTGGGAGGGAGTGTCGGCGAGCAGTACTTC; cdr3_aa: CASSQVGGSVGEQYF
d_call: NA; j_call: TRBJ2-3; clone_size: few; v_call: TRBV24-1; cdr3_nt: TGTGCCACCAGTGATTTCGGGCGCGGCAGAATCTCGTCCACCCACACAGATACGCAGTATTTT; cdr3_aa: CATSDFGRGRISSTHTDTQYF
d_call: NA; j_call: TRBJ1-4; clone_size: NA; v_call: TRBV20-1; cdr3_nt: TGCAGTGCTAGAGACGCAACTAATGAAAAACTGTTTTTT; cdr3_aa: CSARDATNEKLFF
d_call: NA; j_call: TRBJ2-1; clone_size: few; v_call: TRBV20-1; cdr3_nt: TGCAGTGCTAGAGATTTCTTAGGACAGAACTACAATGAGCAGTTCTTC; cdr3_aa: CSARDFLGQNYNEQFF
d_call: NA; j_call: TRBJ1-5; clone_size: few; v_call: TRBV15; cdr3_nt: TGTGCCACCAGCAGAGATAGCCCGGGTTTCTTTGCCAATCAGCCCCAGCATTTT; cdr3_aa: CATSRDSPGFFANQPQHF
d_call: TRBD1; j_call: TRBJ2-7; clone_size: NA; v_call: TRBV7-2; cdr3_nt: TGTGCCAGCAGCTGGAGGCAGGGGGCCTCTACACGGAGCTACGAGCAGTACTTC; cdr3_aa: CASSWRQGASTRSYEQYF
d_call: NA; j_call: TRBJ2-5; clone_size: few; v_call: TRBV21-1; cdr3_nt: TGTGCCGGTTTCAGGGACGGGGGCGAGGAGACCCAGTACTTC; cdr3_aa: CAGFRDGGEETQYF
d_call: NA; j_call: TRBJ2-1; clone_size: NA; v_call: TRBV3-1; cdr3_nt: TGTGCCAGCAGCCAAGATGCGGGGAATGAGCAGTTCTTC; cdr3_aa: CASSQDAGNEQFF
d_call: NA; j_call: TRBJ2-2; clone_size: few; v_call: TRBV6-6; cdr3_nt: TGTGCCAGCAGCTCCCGACCCCCGGCCACCGGGGAGCTGTTTTTT; cdr3_aa: CASSSRPPATGELFF
d_call: NA; j_call: TRBJ1-5; clone_size: few; v_call: TRBV10-3; cdr3_nt: TGTGCCATCAGTGAGGCGCTGGCTCAGCCCCAGCATTTT; cdr3_aa: CAISEALAQPQHF